The clone carrying this TCR beta chain appeared a few times. This specimen comes from a study of blood T cell repertoires in COVID-19. Sequencing used immunoSEQ multiplex PCR; TCRdb keeps in-frame clones, though not all of them. Altogether 300,000 to 350,000 clones are present, approximately 88% being singletons, with the ten largest covering about 5%. The V gene end was trimmed by 4 bases and the J gene end by 8 bases; junction bases not matched to a gene: 9. Per the germline V gene, CDR1 is MNHNY and CDR2 is SVGAGI (reference sequence). This CDR3 region has 14 residues. The material sequenced was PBMCs or T cells enriched from blood (not recorded which). The origin of this receptor is a man aged 30 to 39 who had recovered from COVID-19. The chain joins TRBV6-6 to TRBJ1-2; 8 bases are a match to TRBD1. CDR3 residues: CASSSSGGHWGYTF. As DNA, the CDR3 is TGTGCCAGCAGTTCTTCAGGGGGCCATTGGGGCTACACCTTC.